This note documents a single T cell receptor beta chain sequence. Its antigen is not identified. This sample was taken from a study of cytomegalovirus exposure and HLA in healthy donors. Germline V CDR1 and CDR2: SNHLY, FYNNEI. V gave up 4 bases and J gave up 0 bases, with 10 bases separating them. The CDR3 has 15 residues. Primers: 60 Vbeta forward and 13 Jbeta reverse. Clones were sequenced by immunoSEQ multiplex PCR, and TCRdb holds only the in-frame ones, with some missing. Of about 150,000 clones in the sample, around 79% were seen once. Study-wide findings and caveats: The likely explanation for a cluster of highly shared sequence variants was sequencing artifact.

Sequenced: PBMCs. This TCR derives from a man between 18 and 29 years old in good health and CMV-seronegative. The chain is built from TRBV2 and TRBJ1-5; the D gene is possibly TRBD1 (6 bases). The CDR3 coding sequence is TGTGCCAGCAGTGGGACAGCCTTTAGCAATCAGCCCCAGCATTTT. This gives the protein CASSGTAFSNQPQHF.